The 17 T cell receptor beta chains in this list originate from one sample, sequenced in a study of blood T cell repertoires in COVID-19. Here immunoSEQ multiplex PCR was the method, and the copy in TCRdb shows in-frame clones only, minus some. The sample holds some 300,000 clones, more than 75% seen once. Material for sequencing was PBMCs or T cells enriched from blood (not recorded which). Receptor source: a woman in her fifties or sixties in a cohort exposed to, infected with or recovered from COVID-19 (not recorded which).

In its sample, this clone was seen a few times. This sequence joins TRBV14 and TRBJ2-1; D is possibly TRBD1 (6 bases). V dropped 5 bases and J dropped 0 bases, with 11 bases sitting between them. The CDR3 extends over 15 amino acids. The V gene's germline CDR1 is SGHDN and CDR2 FVKESK. The CDR3 DNA is TGTGCCAGCAGCACCGGGACACCCTCCTACAATGAGCAGTTCTTC. Protein product: CASSTGTPSYNEQFF. Together with reference TRBV14 and TRBJ2-1, the CDR3 gives the full variable domain: EAGVTQFPSHSVIEKGQTVTLRCDPISGHDNLYWYRRVMGKEIKFLLHFVKESKQDESGMPNNRFLAERTGGTYSTLKVQPAELEDSGVYFCASSTGTPSYNEQFFGPGTRLTVL.

The chain links TRBV3-1 (or the pseudogene TRBV3-2) to TRBJ1-1; D is ambiguous. Looked up from germline, CDR1 is LGHDT and CDR2 is YNNKEL (reference sequence). The V end was cut by 1 base, the J end by 5 bases, with 14 bases between. The CDR3 loop spans 15 amino acids. The CDR3: CASSQALPGMTEAFF. CDR3 in DNA: TGTGCCAGCAGCCAAGCCCTCCCGGGTATGACTGAAGCTTTCTTT.

The rearrangement uses TRBV5-1 and TRBJ2-5, with TRBD2 as a possible D gene (5 bases). Trimming removed 0 bases from V and 3 bases from J, with 9 bases in between. CDR1 SGHRS and CDR2 YFSETQ come from the germline V gene. The CDR3 consists of 14 residues. CDR3 sequence (DNA): TGCGCCAGCAGCTTGGCGGGGAACAAAGAGACCCAGTACTTC. Protein sequence: CASSLAGNKETQYF.

The gene calls are TRBV24-1 and TRBJ1-5; the D gene is possibly TRBD1 (6 bases). V was pared by 7 bases and J by 3 bases, with 9 bases between. The CDR3 has 13 amino acids. The germline V gene encodes CDR1 KGHDR and CDR2 SFDVKD. Here the CDR3 DNA reads TGTGCCACCAGACAGGGATCCAATCAGCCCCAGCATTTT. Amino acids: CATRQGSNQPQHF.

The chain links TRBV21-1 to TRBJ1-5. TRBV21-1 is deemed a pseudogene. The CDR3 consists of 14 residues. CDR3: CASSRRRVHQPQHF. CDR3 nucleotide sequence: TGTGCCAGCAGCCGGAGGAGGGTGCATCAGCCCCAGCATTTT.

The gene calls are TRBV7-2 and TRBJ2-5; 12 nucleotides line up with TRBD2. Trimming at V came to 5 bases and at J to 5 bases, leaving 12 bases not matched to a gene. The germline V gene has CDR1 SGHTA and CDR2 FQGNSA. The CDR3 covers 17 residues. The CDR3 sequence: CASSNRLAGAGGETQYF. CDR3 nucleotide sequence: TGTGCCAGCAGCAACCGACTAGCGGGGGCTGGCGGGGAGACCCAGTACTTC.

The V gene is TRBV5-1, the J gene TRBJ1-5; D call uncertain. The germline gives CDR1 SGHRS, CDR2 YFSETQ. CDR3 length: 14 amino acids. V lost 1 base to trimming and J lost 0 bases, with 5 bases between them. CDR3 nucleotides: TGCGCCAGCAGCTTGTCAGGTAGCAATCAGCCCCAGCATTTT. It codes for CASSLSGSNQPQHF.

This chain uses TRBV7-9 with TRBJ1-1; D is undetermined. The CDR3 has 13 amino acids. V dropped 5 bases and J dropped 3 bases, with 10 bases sitting between them. Germline V gives CDR1 SEHNR, CDR2 FQNEAQ (reference sequence). The CDR3 nucleotides are TGTGCCAGCAGCGATGGACTCCACACTGAAGCTTTCTTT. Translating it yields CASSDGLHTEAFF. Full variable domain (missing parts from reference TRBV7-9 and TRBJ1-1): DTGVSQNPRHKITKRGQNVTFRCDPISEHNRLYWYRQTLGQGPEFLTYFQNEAQLEKSRLLSDRFSAERPKGSFSTLEIQRTEQGDSAMYLCASSDGLHTEAFFGQGTRLTVV.

This chain uses TRBV7-8 with TRBJ2-1; TRBD2 matches at 7 bases. CDR1 and CDR2 (germline): SGHVS, FQNEAQ. CDR3 length: 15 residues. V trimming: 2 bases; J trimming: 6 bases; junction bases outside the gene matches: 7. The CDR3 loop is CASSLLAGRGNEQFF. Here the CDR3 DNA reads TGTGCCAGCAGCTTATTAGCAGGGAGGGGCAATGAGCAGTTCTTC.

This chain links TRBV14 with TRBJ1-4; no clear D. The CDR3 runs 17 residues. Germline V lookup: CDR1 SGHDN, CDR2 FVKESK. Trimming pared 1 base from V and 1 base from J, leaving 13 bases between. CDR3 in amino acids: CASSQGGRGLTNEKLFF. The CDR3, as DNA: TGTGCCAGCAGCCAAGGAGGGCGAGGGCTAACTAATGAAAAACTGTTTTTT.

The gene calls are TRBV5-1 and TRBJ1-1, with 7 bases aligning to TRBD1. CDR1 and CDR2 from the germline V gene are SGHRS and YFSETQ. Trimming cost V 4 bases and J 0 bases; bases outside gene matches: 3. This CDR3 contains 14 residues. CDR3 coding DNA: TGCGCCAGCAGCACAGGGGACCTGAACACTGAAGCTTTCTTT. This gives the protein CASSTGDLNTEAFF.

This clone appeared a single time. The genes are TRBV6-5 and TRBJ1-1, with D uncertain. Trimming cost V 2 bases and J 1 base, with 8 bases left between them. This CDR3 region has 14 residues. Per the germline V gene, CDR1 is MNHEY and CDR2 is SVGAGI. The CDR3 coding sequence is TGTGCCAGCAGTTACAGAAGAGAGAACACTGAAGCTTTCTTT. Protein product: CASSYRRENTEAFF.

V and J are TRBV9 and TRBJ1-2; D remains ambiguous. V lost 0 bases and J 3 bases, leaving 18 bases between the germline ends. CDR1 is SGDLS and CDR2 is YYNGEE in the germline V gene. The CDR3 spans 17 residues. The CDR3 protein is CASSVGGSQSPYYGYTF. The CDR3 DNA follows: TGTGCCAGCAGCGTAGGCGGGAGTCAGTCCCCGTACTATGGCTACACCTTC.

V usage is TRBV4-1 and J usage is TRBJ2-5, with 8 bases fitting TRBD2. CDR3 size: 15 residues. Germline CDR1 is MGHRA and CDR2 is YSYEKL. V dropped 1 base and J dropped 5; count of bases not matched to a gene: 6. The CDR3 region is CASSQGAGGRETQYF. The CDR3 coding sequence is TGCGCCAGCAGCCAAGGGGCGGGAGGAAGGGAGACCCAGTACTTC.

V usage is TRBV19 and J usage is TRBJ2-3; 7 nucleotides match TRBD2. The CDR3 length is 15 residues. The V and J ends lost 7 bases and 2 bases, in that order; junction bases with no gene match: 9. The germline CDR1 and CDR2 sequences are LNHDA and SQIVND (reference sequence). CDR3 DNA: TGTGCCAGTACCGAATTAGCGGGCCCCACAGATACGCAGTATTTT. Translating it yields CASTELAGPTDTQYF. Full variable domain (outside the CDR3, taken from reference TRBV19 and TRBJ2-3): DGGITQSPKYLFRKEGQNVTLSCEQNLNHDAMYWYRQDPGQGLRLIYYSQIVNDFQKGDIAEGYSVSREKKESFPLTVTSAQKNPTAFYLCASTELAGPTDTQYFGPGTRLTVL.

The chain recombines TRBV4-1 with TRBJ2-5; possible D gene TRBD1, 6 bases. V shed 4 bases and J shed 4 bases, with 19 bases lying between them. The CDR3 consists of 16 residues. Germline V gene data show CDR1 as MGHRA and CDR2 as YSYEKL. This CDR3 reads CASSLMPQGEGETQYF. In DNA form, the CDR3 reads TGCGCCAGCAGCCTTATGCCACAGGGAGAGGGAGAGACCCAGTACTTC.

The rearrangement joins TRBV28 to TRBJ1-6; D is uncertain. CDR3 length: 14 amino acids. Germline V gene data show CDR1 as MDHEN and CDR2 as SYDVKM. Trimming removed 2 bases at V and 7 bases at J, with 9 bases between. The CDR3 here is CASSLKAVNSPLHF. The CDR3, as DNA: TGTGCCAGCAGTTTAAAGGCGGTCAATTCACCCCTCCACTTT. The full variable domain, in which reference TRBV28 and TRBJ1-6 provide the parts outside the CDR3, is DVKVTQSSRYLVKRTGEKVFLECVQDMDHENMFWYRQDPGLGLRLIYFSYDVKMKEKGDIPEGYSVSREKKERFSLILESASTNQTSMYLCASSLKAVNSPLHFGNGTRLTVT.